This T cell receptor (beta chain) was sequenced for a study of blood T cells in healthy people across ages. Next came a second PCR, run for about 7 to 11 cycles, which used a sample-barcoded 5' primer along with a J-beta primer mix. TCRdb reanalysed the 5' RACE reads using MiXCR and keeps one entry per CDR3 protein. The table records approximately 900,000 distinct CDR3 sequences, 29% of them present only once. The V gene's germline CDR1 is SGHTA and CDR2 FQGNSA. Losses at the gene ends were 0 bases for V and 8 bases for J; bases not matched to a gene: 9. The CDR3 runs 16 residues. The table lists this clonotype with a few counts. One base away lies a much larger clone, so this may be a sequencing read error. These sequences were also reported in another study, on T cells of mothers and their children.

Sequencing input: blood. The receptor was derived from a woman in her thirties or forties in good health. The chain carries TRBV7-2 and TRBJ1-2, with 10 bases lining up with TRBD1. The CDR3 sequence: CASSLALKTGGSGYTF. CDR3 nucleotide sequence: TGTGCCAGCAGCTTAGCGTTAAAGACAGGGGGCAGCGGCTACACCTTC.